This T cell receptor beta chain was sequenced in a study of cytomegalovirus exposure and HLA in healthy donors. Overall study results and limits: Association with HLA alleles at 0.05 false discovery rate was found for around 15,000 TCR beta sequences in a later analysis.

Both 60 Vbeta primers and 13 Jbeta primers went into the PCR. Sequenced by immunoSEQ multiplex PCR; TCRdb stores in-frame clones only, minus some. The sample includes some 160,000 clones, 82% seen only once; the top ten take roughly 3.4%. Points on this clone: Antigen: not known.

Trimming removed 2 bases from V and 6 bases from J, with 8 bases in between. The length of the CDR3 is 13 residues. The V and J genes are TRBV23-1 and TRBJ2-1; perhaps TRBD2 as D (5 bases). TRBV23-1 is an open reading frame, and its role is uncertain. The sequence came from a male donor in good health and CMV-seronegative. The sample comprised PBMCs. As DNA, the CDR3 is TGCGCCAGCAGTCAAATAGGGAGCAATGAGCAGTTCTTC. Translating gives CASSQIGSNEQFF.